The subject of this entry is one T cell receptor beta chain. In the original processing: Counts of nucleated cells, estimated from reference gene primer amplification, were obtained. The method was immunoSEQ multiplex PCR; TCRdb's version includes in-frame clones alone and lacks a portion of them. The DNA gave D and trimming, while V, J and clone size come from that table. The repertoire holds 120,000 to 150,000 clones, 85% to 90% seen once, with around 6.1% in the top ten. The data are from a study of blood T cell repertoires in COVID-19. Study-wide context: Sources were T cells, B-cell-depleted T cells, or PBMCs; the material itself was cDNA or gDNA.

The source of this sequence is a man older than 75 with acute or convalescent COVID-19. The specimen was peripheral blood.

This CDR3 is CASSQEAANSGNTIYF. The CDR3 DNA sequence: TGTGCCAGCAGCCAAGAGGCGGCTAACTCTGGAAACACCATATATTTT. The chain employs TRBV4-2 and TRBJ1-3; D is undetermined. The CDR3 contains 16 residues. Germline loops: CDR1 LGHNA, CDR2 YNFKEQ. Trimming removed 0 bases at V and 0 bases at J, with 9 bases between.